A selection of T cell receptor beta chains follows, all from one sample in a study of beta chain features in type 1 diabetes. Assay used: immunoSEQ multiplex PCR; TCRdb lists only in-frame clones, some missing. This table has roughly 730,000 clones, 13% appearing once. The sample was naive CD4+ T cells from blood. These TCRs come from a man younger than 35 with type 1 diabetes. The CDR3 runs from the conserved cysteine through the conserved F or W. A D gene is named only where the DNA matches it firmly. Part of the rows lack a size; the others show once, few, many or a class for expanded clones.

TRBV29-1,.,few,TRBJ1-4,TGCAGCGTTGCACCGGGACACGTAAAAGGGGCAACTAATGAAAAACTGTTTTTT,CSVAPGHVKGATNEKLFF
TRBV25-1,.,.,TRBJ2-7,TGTGCCAGCTATGCGGGACCCGAGCAGTACTTC,CASYAGPEQYF
TRBV4-2,.,.,TRBJ1-6,TGTGCCAGCAGCCAAGACGATTGGACTACAAGTCGGTCCTATAATTCACCCCTCCACTTT,CASSQDDWTTSRSYNSPLHF
TRBV7-8,TRBD1,.,TRBJ2-3,TGTGCCAGCAGCCCGACAGGGGGAGGCACAGATACGCAGTATTTT,CASSPTGGGTDTQYF
TRBV9,.,.,TRBJ2-2,TGTGCCAGCAGCGTAGTAGAGGGGACGCCAGGTCCCACCGGGGAGCTGTTTTTT,CASSVVEGTPGPTGELFF
TRBV18,.,few,TRBJ2-7,TGTGCCAGCTCACCACCCCGATTCAGTGACCAACCCTACGAGCAGTACTTC,CASSPPRFSDQPYEQYF
TRBV11-2,TRBD1,.,TRBJ1-3,TGTGCCAGCAGCCCGACAGGGGTTGGTGGAAACACCATATATTTT,CASSPTGVGGNTIYF
TRBV6-1,TRBD2,.,TRBJ2-5,TGTGCCAGCAGTGAAGTACCTAGCGGGGTCCAAGAGACCCAGTACTTC,CASSEVPSGVQETQYF
TRBV27,.,few,TRBJ1-1,TGTGCCAGCAAACAGGGACGGTCGAACACTGAAGCTTTCTTT,CASKQGRSNTEAFF
TRBV29-1,.,.,TRBJ1-1,TGCAGCGTTGATAGAGAGAGTTCGAAGGACACTGAAGCTTTCTTT,CSVDRESSKDTEAFF
TRBV2,.,few,TRBJ1-1,TGTGCCAGCAGTCCCCGGGATGTGAACACTGAAGCTTTCTTT,CASSPRDVNTEAFF
TRBV29-1,.,.,TRBJ2-3,TGCAGCGTTCTAGGAGATACGCAGTATTTT,CSVLGDTQYF
TRBV6-5,.,few,TRBJ2-5,TGTGCCAGCAGTTACTCGACTGGGCTAGCGAGGGAGACCCAGTACTTC,CASSYSTGLARETQYF
TRBV6-5,.,.,TRBJ1-2,TGTGCCAGCTTCGGGTCGGGCTATGGCTACACCTTC,CASFGSGYGYTF
TRBV4-2,.,few,TRBJ2-2,TGTGCCAGCAGCCCCCGAGTCGCCGGGGAGCTGTTTTTT,CASSPRVAGELFF
TRBV10-3,TRBD1,few,TRBJ2-2,TGTGCCATCAGTAATACACCACAGGGGGCAAGCGGGGAGCTGTTTTTT,CAISNTPQGASGELFF
TRBV12-5,.,.,TRBJ1-6,TGTGCTAGTGGTTTGGCTACGGTGGGGGTATCACCCCTCCACTTT,CASGLATVGVSPLHF
TRBV30,.,.,TRBJ2-7,TGTGCCTGGAGCCCGACAGCTTCCTACGAGCAGTACTTC,CAWSPTASYEQYF
TRBV7-9,TRBD1,few,TRBJ2-7,TGTGCCAGCAGCTTAGTCCCGCGCGGGACAGGGGCGGACGAGCAGTACTTC,CASSLVPRGTGADEQYF
TRBV6-6,.,.,TRBJ1-4,TGTGCCAGCACCCCCAGGGCCGCGGCTAATGAAAAACTGTTTTTT,CASTPRAAANEKLFF